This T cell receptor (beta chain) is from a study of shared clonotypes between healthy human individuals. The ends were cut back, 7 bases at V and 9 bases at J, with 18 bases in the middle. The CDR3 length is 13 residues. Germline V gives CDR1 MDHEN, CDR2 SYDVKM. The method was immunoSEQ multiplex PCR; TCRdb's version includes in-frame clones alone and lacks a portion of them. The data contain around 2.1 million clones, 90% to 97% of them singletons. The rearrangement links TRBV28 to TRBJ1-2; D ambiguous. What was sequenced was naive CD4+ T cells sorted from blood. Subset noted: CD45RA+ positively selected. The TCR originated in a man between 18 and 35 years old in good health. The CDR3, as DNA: TGTGCCAGCACCCTTGGGTTGGCCCAAAGCTACACCTTC. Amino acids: CASTLGLAQSYTF.